Shown below are 30 T cell receptor beta chains from a single sample sequenced in a study of long-term antiretroviral therapy in people with HIV. Version v3.0 of the immunoSEQ assay ran at survey level. The assay was immunoSEQ multiplex PCR, and TCRdb's table has in-frame clones only and misses some. The table has about 27,000 clones, 65% to 85% seen once; the top ten hold approximately 11%. The specimen comprised unsorted PBMCs, sampled 0.8 years before starting antiretroviral therapy. The source of these receptors is a man aged 18 to 35 with HIV.

This chain uses TRBV7-8 with TRBJ1-3, with a tentative D call TRBD1 (5 bases). V dropped 2 bases and J dropped 0 bases, with 8 bases sitting between them. The length of the CDR3 is 15 residues. Looked up from germline, CDR1 is SGHVS and CDR2 is FQNEAQ. This CDR3 reads CASSLNRFSGNTIYF. DNA of the CDR3: TGTGCCAGCAGCTTAAACAGGTTCTCTGGAAACACCATATATTTT.

This chain's CDR3 is CASSATSGYEQYF. DNA for the CDR3: TGTGCCAGCTCGGCGACTAGCGGCTACGAGCAGTACTTC. This rearrangement joins TRBV18 to TRBJ2-7; 9 bases match TRBD2. CDR1 and CDR2 (germline): KGHSH, LQKENI. V shed 6 bases, J shed 3 bases, and the junction held 3 bases outside the gene matches. The CDR3 is made up of 13 amino acids.

The chain is built from TRBV15 and TRBJ1-6; D remains unclear. V lost 2 bases, J lost 0 bases, and 11 bases lay in between. This CDR3 comprises 17 residues. Germline loops: CDR1 LNHNV, CDR2 YYDKDF (reference sequence). CDR3 sequence: CATSRSGGSSYNSPLHF. CDR3 DNA sequence: TGTGCCACCAGCAGATCGGGCGGGAGCTCCTATAATTCACCCCTCCACTTT.

This clone was observed a single time. The rearrangement links TRBV28 to TRBJ1-5; D is possibly TRBD1 (5 bases). Trimming took off 5 bases at V and 5 bases at J, with 13 bases between the two ends. From germline, CDR1 is MDHEN and CDR2 SYDVKM. This CDR3 contains 14 residues. DNA for the CDR3: TGTGCCAGCAGTGTGGACATTCTTCATCAGCCCCAGCATTTT. Translated, it gives CASSVDILHQPQHF.

The V gene is TRBV9, the J gene TRBJ2-7, with 9 nucleotides matching TRBD2. The CDR3 has 14 residues. V gave up 3 bases and J gave up 4 bases; unmatched junction bases: 5. Germline V gene data show CDR1 as SGDLS and CDR2 as YYNGEE. CDR3 sequence: CASSAGLAEYEQYF. Here the CDR3 DNA reads TGTGCCAGCAGCGCGGGACTAGCAGAGTACGAGCAGTACTTC.

V usage is TRBV30 and J usage is TRBJ1-3, with 7 bases matching TRBD1. Germline loops: CDR1 GTSNPN, CDR2 SVGIG (reference sequence). The ends lost 7 bases at V and 7 bases at J; junction bases unmatched: 7. The CDR3 contains 12 residues. CDR3 nucleotide sequence: TGTGCCTTGGACAGGCGTGGGAACACCATATATTTT. As protein: CALDRRGNTIYF.

The rearrangement links TRBV2 to TRBJ2-2, with TRBD1 matching 10 bases. This CDR3 has 14 amino acids. Germline CDR1 is SNHLY and CDR2 is FYNNEI. With V trimmed by 4 bases and J by 7 bases, 3 bases remained unmatched. The CDR3 reads CASSGDRGVGELFF. Here the CDR3 DNA reads TGTGCCAGCAGTGGGGACAGGGGAGTCGGGGAGCTGTTTTTT.

This rearrangement joins TRBV19 to TRBJ2-2; D is possibly TRBD1 or TRBD2 (5 bases each). Trimming took 11 bases from V and 5 from J, leaving 18 bases between them. This CDR3 has 14 amino acids. Germline V gives CDR1 LNHDA, CDR2 SQIVND (reference sequence). The CDR3 nucleotides read TGTGCCTGCCGTTACGGGGCTAATACCGGGGAGCTGTTTTTT. This encodes CACRYGANTGELFF.

This clone was seen a single time. The chain employs TRBV7-9 and TRBJ2-1, with 11 positions matching TRBD2. The CDR3 has 18 amino acids. From germline, CDR1 is SEHNR and CDR2 FQNEAQ (reference sequence). V was pared by 5 bases and J by 8 bases, with 17 bases of the junction left unmatched. CDR3 residues: CASSPRVSGRASVYEQFF. As DNA, the CDR3 is TGTGCCAGCAGCCCCCGGGTTAGCGGGAGGGCCTCTGTCTATGAGCAGTTCTTC. Based on the CDR3 plus reference TRBV7-9 and TRBJ2-1, the full variable domain is DTGVSQNPRHKITKRGQNVTFRCDPISEHNRLYWYRQTLGQGPEFLTYFQNEAQLEKSRLLSDRFSAERPKGSFSTLEIQRTEQGDSAMYLCASSPRVSGRASVYEQFFGPGTRLTVL.

The chain links TRBV6-1 to TRBJ2-1; D perhaps matches TRBD2 (5 bases). V was shortened by 6 bases and J by 9 bases, with 12 bases between the two germline ends. CDR3 length: 12 amino acids. Germline V lookup: CDR1 MNHNS, CDR2 SASEGT. The chain's CDR3 is CASRNNGIEQFF. DNA of the CDR3: TGTGCCAGCAGGAATAACGGGATTGAGCAGTTCTTC.

The chain links TRBV4-2 to TRBJ2-5, with TRBD1 matching over 9 bases. CDR1 and CDR2 from the germline V gene are LGHNA and YNFKEQ. V shed 4 bases and J 3 bases; nucleotides not matched to a gene: 6. The CDR3 has 15 amino acids. CDR3 residues: CASSRSGQGEETQYF. Here the CDR3 DNA reads TGTGCCAGCAGCCGATCGGGACAGGGTGAAGAGACCCAGTACTTC.

This clone has more than one count but fewer than ten. The chain uses TRBV27 and TRBJ2-1; 13 positions agree with TRBD2. There are 16 residues in the CDR3. V lost 10 bases, J lost 5 bases, and 11 bases stayed unmatched. CDR1 is MNHEY and CDR2 is SMNVEV in the germline V gene (reference sequence). The CDR3 DNA follows: TGTGCCACCCTCGGACTAGCGGGAGTGAGGCACAATGAGCAGTTCTTC. Its translation is CATLGLAGVRHNEQFF.

In this sample, this clone turned up a few times. The genes are TRBV7-8 and TRBJ2-7; maybe TRBD2 (6 bases). The CDR3 spans 12 residues. Trimming removed 2 bases at V and 5 bases at J, with 7 bases between. Germline-derived CDR1 and CDR2 are SGHVS and FQNEAQ. The chain's CDR3 is CASSLWRDEQYF. The CDR3, as DNA: TGTGCCAGCAGCTTATGGAGGGACGAGCAGTACTTC. Filled out from reference TRBV7-8 and TRBJ2-7, the complete variable domain reads GAGVSQSPRYKVAKRGQDVALRCDPISGHVSLFWYQQALGQGPEFLTYFQNEAQLDKSGLPSDRFFAERPEGSVSTLKIQRTQQEDSAVYLCASSLWRDEQYFGPGTRLTVT.

This rearrangement joins TRBV19 to TRBJ2-1; TRBD2 aligns across 9 bases. Looked up from germline, CDR1 is LNHDA and CDR2 is SQIVND (reference sequence). The CDR3 covers 16 residues. J was trimmed by 4 bases and V by 6 bases; bases with no gene match: 10. The CDR3 here is CASSSITSGSYNEQFF. CDR3 DNA: TGTGCCAGTAGCAGCATCACTAGCGGGTCTTACAATGAGCAGTTCTTC.

The table lists this clone with a count of one. The rearrangement uses TRBV7-2 and TRBJ2-7; D possibly corresponds to TRBD2 (5 bases). CDR1 and CDR2 (germline): SGHTA, FQGNSA. This CDR3 spans 15 amino acids. Trimming stripped 1 base from V and 3 bases from J, with 13 bases between. For the CDR3, the DNA is TGTGCCAGCAGCTTAGGAGGGAGTGAACGCTACGAGCAGTACTTC. Protein product: CASSLGGSERYEQYF. Full variable domain (missing parts from reference TRBV7-2 and TRBJ2-7): GAGVSQSPSNKVTEKGKDVELRCDPISGHTALYWYRQSLGQGLEFLIYFQGNSAPDKSGLPSDRFSAERTGGSVSTLTIQRTQQEDSAVYLCASSLGGSERYEQYFGPGTRLTVT.

V usage is TRBV18 and J usage is TRBJ2-5; D remains ambiguous. The end of the DNA fits TRBJ2-7 better, so the J call may be wrong. This CDR3 spans 14 amino acids. The germline V gene encodes CDR1 KGHSH and CDR2 LQKENI. For the CDR3, the DNA is TGTGCCAGCTCACCGCCGACATCAACCTACGAGCAGTACTTC. Its protein product is CASSPPTSTYEQYF.

This clone was counted a single time. V usage is TRBV5-4 and J usage is TRBJ1-1, with unresolved D. V was clipped by 0 bases and J by 3 bases, with 12 bases between them. The CDR3 has 15 residues. Germline CDR1 SGHNT, CDR2 YYREEE (reference sequence). As DNA, the CDR3 is TGTGCCAGCAGCTTGGACGTAGGGTCGGACACTGAAGCTTTCTTT. Its translation: CASSLDVGSDTEAFF.

V and J are TRBV19 and TRBJ1-1; D not certain. Germline lookup yields CDR1 LNHDA and CDR2 SQIVND (reference sequence). There are 13 residues in the CDR3. With 3 bases removed from V and 7 bases from J, the gap between germline ends came to 12 bases. The CDR3 loop is CASSMERVGEAFF. In DNA form, the CDR3 reads TGTGCCAGTAGTATGGAGAGGGTTGGTGAAGCTTTCTTT.

The chain has TRBV5-1 and TRBJ2-1, with 16 bases lining up with TRBD2. Germline V gene data show CDR1 as SGHRS and CDR2 as YFSETQ. This CDR3 comprises 18 residues. The V and J ends lost 5 bases and 4 bases, in that order; junction bases with no gene match: 9. In DNA form, the CDR3 reads TGCGCCAGCAGTTCGGGACTAGCGGGGGGGCCGGGTTACAATGAGCAGTTCTTC. This sequence encodes CASSSGLAGGPGYNEQFF. Looking up the rest from reference TRBV5-1 and TRBJ2-1 gives the full variable domain: KAGVTQTPRYLIKTRGQQVTLSCSPISGHRSVSWYQQTPGQGLQFLFEYFSETQRNKGNFPGRFSGRQFSNSRSEMNVSTLELGDSALYLCASSSGLAGGPGYNEQFFGPGTRLTVL.

The rearrangement uses TRBV19 and TRBJ2-2, with TRBD2 identical over 8 bases. This CDR3 contains 14 residues. The J segment lost 4 bases and the V segment lost 7 bases, leaving 5 bases of the junction unmatched. Germline V gene lookup returns CDR1 LNHDA and CDR2 SQIVND (reference sequence). In DNA, the CDR3 is TGTGCCAGTAATCCGGGAGGGGGCACCGGGGAGCTGTTTTTT. The encoded protein is CASNPGGGTGELFF.

This clone occurred once. At one end, the junction sequence differs from germline, possibly due to a read error. The rearrangement joins TRBV27 to TRBJ2-1; 7 nucleotides match TRBD2. Looked up from germline, CDR1 is MNHEY and CDR2 is SMNVEV (reference sequence). CDR3 length equals 13 residues. The CDR3 DNA follows: TGTGCCAGCAGCCCACTAGCGTACACTGAGCAGTTCTTC. Amino acids: CASSPLAYTEQFF.

This chain links TRBV6-1 with TRBJ1-1; 8 positions match TRBD1. The trim removed 2 bases at V and 12 bases at J, leaving 8 bases unmatched. The germline CDR1 and CDR2 sequences are MNHNS and SASEGT. This CDR3 spans 13 amino acids. The CDR3 sequence: CASSEPRQGSTFF. In nucleotides, the CDR3 is TGTGCCAGCAGTGAACCCCGACAGGGGTCGACTTTCTTT.

V and J are TRBV2 and TRBJ1-5, with TRBD1 matching over 9 bases. Germline V lookup: CDR1 SNHLY, CDR2 FYNNEI. The CDR3 is 15 amino acids. Trimming took 4 bases from V and 5 from J; bases not matched to a gene: 6. CDR3 sequence reads: CASSGTGVADQPQHF. DNA of the CDR3: TGTGCCAGCAGTGGGACAGGGGTCGCGGATCAGCCCCAGCATTTT.

The chain joins TRBV9 to TRBJ2-7; 11 bases are shared with TRBD2. The CDR3 is 17 residues long. From germline, CDR1 is SGDLS and CDR2 YYNGEE. The V segment lost 4 bases and the J segment 5 bases; nucleotides outside the gene matches: 14. Here the CDR3 DNA reads TGTGCCAGCAGCCCAGCTGGCACTAGCGGGAGTAAGGACGAGCAGTACTTC. As protein: CASSPAGTSGSKDEQYF.

The chain recombines TRBV15 with TRBJ2-7; D possibly corresponds to TRBD2 (7 bases). Trimming took 5 bases from V and 3 from J, leaving 20 bases between them. CDR3 length: 16 amino acids. CDR1 LNHNV and CDR2 YYDKDF come from the germline V gene (reference sequence). For the CDR3, the DNA is TGTGCCACCAGCGGCCTGATGGGGGGCGGGGGCTACGAGCAGTACTTC. Its translation is CATSGLMGGGGYEQYF.

The genes are TRBV5-1 and TRBJ1-1, with D perhaps TRBD1 (5 bases). The CDR3 is 13 residues long. The germline gives CDR1 SGHRS, CDR2 YFSETQ. Trimming stripped 4 bases from V and 1 base from J, with 8 bases between. The CDR3, as DNA: TGCGCCAGCAGCCCGGGGACGAACACTGAAGCTTTCTTT. Translated: CASSPGTNTEAFF.

This chain joins TRBV28 and TRBJ1-1, with TRBD1 matching over 8 bases. Germline V gene sequence: CDR1 MDHEN, CDR2 SYDVKM. The ends lost 2 bases at V and 4 bases at J; junction bases unmatched: 15. The CDR3 runs 18 residues. This CDR3 is CASSLGSRAGGRSTEAFF. In DNA form, the CDR3 reads TGTGCCAGCAGTTTAGGAAGTCGGGCAGGGGGCCGTAGCACTGAAGCTTTCTTT.

This clone has more than one count but fewer than ten. This chain connects TRBV2 to TRBJ2-2; TRBD2 agrees at 7 bases. Losses at the gene ends were 4 bases for V and 4 bases for J; bases not matched to a gene: 6. Germline loops: CDR1 SNHLY, CDR2 FYNNEI. This CDR3 spans 15 amino acids. The CDR3 DNA reads as TGTGCCAGCAGTGGAGCGGGACTGATCACCGGGGAGCTGTTTTTT. Encoded protein: CASSGAGLITGELFF.

J is TRBJ2-3 and V is TRBV28; either TRBD1 or TRBD2 may fit D (5 bases each). Germline lookup yields CDR1 MDHEN and CDR2 SYDVKM. V lost 5 bases, J lost 2 bases, and 11 bases lay in between. This CDR3 comprises 14 residues. CDR3 in DNA: TGTGCCAGCAGTCAAACCGGGACCACAGATACGCAGTATTTT. This encodes CASSQTGTTDTQYF.

For the CDR3, the DNA is TGTGCCACCAGTAAGCTCGGCGTAACTCATGGCTACACCTTC. It yields the protein CATSKLGVTHGYTF. This chain links TRBV15 with TRBJ1-2; D gene unclear. From germline, CDR1 is LNHNV and CDR2 YYDKDF (reference sequence). V was cut by 6 bases and J by 6 bases, with 17 bases left in between. The CDR3 runs 14 residues.